The 21 T cell receptor beta chains in this list originate from one sample, sequenced in a study of untreated major depressive disorder. Here immunoSEQ multiplex PCR was the method, and the copy in TCRdb shows in-frame clones only, minus some. The data contain over 20,000 clones, roughly 93% of them singletons. The specimen was CD4+ T cells from PBMCs. All receptors come from a man aged 25-40 years in good health.

This chain links TRBV27 with TRBJ1-1; 7 bases fit TRBD1. Germline V gives CDR1 MNHEY, CDR2 SMNVEV (reference sequence). The J segment lost 0 bases and the V segment lost 8 bases, leaving 6 bases of the junction unmatched. The CDR3 extends over 14 amino acids. The CDR3 DNA sequence: TGTGCCAGCCTAAGAACAGGGGTGAACACTGAAGCTTTCTTT. Amino acids: CASLRTGVNTEAFF.

This chain uses TRBV27 with TRBJ1-4, with unresolved D. The CDR3 consists of 17 residues. Germline CDR1 and CDR2: MNHEY and SMNVEV (reference sequence). V lost 5 bases to trimming and J lost 3 bases, with 19 bases between them. This CDR3 reads CASSPSLSLIANEKLFF. The DNA for the CDR3 is TGTGCCAGCAGTCCCAGTCTATCGTTAATAGCTAATGAAAAACTGTTTTTT.

The chain couples TRBV7-2 to TRBJ1-2; D ambiguous. V lost 5 bases to trimming and J lost 5 bases, with 18 bases between them. The CDR3 is 15 residues long. Per the germline V gene, CDR1 is SGHTA and CDR2 is FQGNSA. CDR3: CASSPVGWDSYGYTF. DNA for the CDR3: TGTGCCAGCAGCCCCGTCGGTTGGGATTCGTATGGCTACACCTTC.

This chain connects TRBV6-5 to TRBJ2-5, with 10 bases aligning to TRBD1. Germline V lookup: CDR1 MNHEY, CDR2 SVGAGI. The CDR3 contains 14 residues. J gave up 5 bases and V 5 bases, and 5 bases lay outside the gene matches. CDR3 coding DNA: TGTGCCAGCAGTCGGACAGGGGGTAGGGAGACCCAGTACTTC. Translation gives CASSRTGGRETQYF.

V is TRBV29-1 and J is TRBJ1-2, with a weak D call TRBD1 (5 bases). CDR3 length: 12 residues. V shed 4 bases and J shed 3 bases, with 9 bases lying between them. Germline V gene lookup returns CDR1 SQVTM and CDR2 ANQGSEA. The CDR3 sequence: CSVGSGHYGYTF. The CDR3 DNA sequence: TGCAGCGTTGGATCGGGACACTATGGCTACACCTTC.

This chain links TRBV30 with TRBJ1-2; tentative D call: TRBD1 (5 bases). Germline V gene lookup returns CDR1 GTSNPN and CDR2 SVGIG (reference sequence). Trimming pared 4 bases from V and 8 bases from J, leaving 17 bases between. The CDR3 totals 13 residues. Here the CDR3 reads CAWNSQGTTGYTF. In DNA, the CDR3 is TGTGCCTGGAACTCCCAGGGTACTACGGGCTACACCTTC.

This rearrangement joins TRBV2 to TRBJ1-1; TRBD1 agrees at 9 bases. The CDR3 consists of 16 residues. Unmatched junction bases numbered 7, after V lost 1 base and J lost 4 bases. Germline lookup yields CDR1 SNHLY and CDR2 FYNNEI. CDR3 region: CASSEVGDRAFTEAFF. The CDR3, as DNA: TGTGCCAGCAGTGAAGTTGGGGACAGGGCGTTCACTGAAGCTTTCTTT. The variable domain in full, with the rest retrieved from reference TRBV2 and TRBJ1-1, is EPEVTQTPSHQVTQMGQEVILRCVPISNHLYFYWYRQILGQKVEFLVSFYNNEISEKSEIFDDQFSVERPDGSNFTLKIRSTKLEDSAMYFCASSEVGDRAFTEAFFGQGTRLTVV.

The CDR3 nucleotides are TGCGCCAGCAGCCAAGATCCCCAGGGACCCTACGAGCAGTACTTC. It specifies CASSQDPQGPYEQYF. The chain has TRBV4-1 and TRBJ2-7; the D gene could be TRBD1 or TRBD2 (5 bases each). The CDR3 loop spans 15 amino acids. V lost 0 bases and J 2 bases, leaving 11 bases between the germline ends. Germline V gives CDR1 MGHRA, CDR2 YSYEKL.

CDR3 in DNA: TGCGCCAGCAGCTTTAAAGGGACAGGGGCAATCCACGAGCAGTACTTC. The encoded protein is CASSFKGTGAIHEQYF. The chain carries TRBV5-1 and TRBJ2-7; 10 bases fit TRBD1. J lost 5 bases, V lost 2 bases, and 10 bases had no gene match. Looked up from germline, CDR1 is SGHRS and CDR2 is YFSETQ. The length of the CDR3 is 16 residues.

This clone was found once. The rearrangement joins TRBV7-3 to TRBJ2-6; D remains unclear. V dropped 0 bases and J dropped 2 bases, with 8 bases sitting between them. Germline CDR1 SGHTA, CDR2 FQGTGA. This CDR3 comprises 16 residues. The CDR3 bases are TGTGCCAGCAGCTTAACACCCGAGGCTGGGGCCAACGTCCTGACTTTC. This translates into CASSLTPEAGANVLTF.

This chain uses TRBV5-1 with TRBJ2-2; unclear D gene. The CDR3 runs 17 residues. Between the trimmed V and J ends, which lost 3 bases and 3 bases, there was a span of 18 bases. Germline-derived CDR1 and CDR2 are SGHRS and YFSETQ. The CDR3 DNA is TGCGCCAGCAGCTCGAACGTGTTCACTGGGGACACCGGGGAGCTGTTTTTT. Translation: CASSSNVFTGDTGELFF.

The CDR3 bases are TGTGCCAGCAGTGAACGCAGGGAAAAGACCCAGTACTTC. This sequence encodes CASSERREKTQYF. The chain is built from TRBV2 and TRBJ2-5; D perhaps matches TRBD1 (5 bases). CDR3 length: 13 residues. Germline CDR1 SNHLY, CDR2 FYNNEI. V was pared by 2 bases and J by 6 bases, with 10 bases between.

V gene TRBV7-8 combines with J gene TRBJ2-7; D might be TRBD1 or TRBD2, each matching 5 bases. CDR1 and CDR2 (germline): SGHVS, FQNEAQ. V shed 3 bases and J shed 0 bases, with 9 bases lying between them. The CDR3 has 14 residues. CDR3 loop: CASSFPGHSYEQYF. CDR3 DNA sequence: TGTGCCAGCAGCTTTCCGGGGCACTCCTACGAGCAGTACTTC.

V and J are TRBV30 and TRBJ1-2, with D hard to call. V lost 4 bases to trimming and J lost 4 bases, with 13 bases between them. The CDR3 runs to 13 residues. The germline V gene encodes CDR1 GTSNPN and CDR2 SVGIG (reference sequence). For the CDR3, the DNA is TGTGCCTGGAAGGGCAGAGACGTCTATGGCTACACCTTC. This gives the protein CAWKGRDVYGYTF.

This clone was seen a few times. The chain carries TRBV2 and TRBJ1-2; possible D gene TRBD1, 5 bases. The germline V and J ends were trimmed by 8 bases and 4 bases, with 11 bases remaining between them. Germline CDR1 is SNHLY and CDR2 is FYNNEI. The CDR3 totals 12 residues. CDR3 sequence (DNA): TGTGCCAGCCTAGGGGTGCTCTATGGCTACACCTTC. Protein product: CASLGVLYGYTF.

This chain links TRBV9 with TRBJ1-3; TRBD1 matches at 10 bases. The V gene's germline CDR1 is SGDLS and CDR2 YYNGEE. V lost 4 bases and J lost 4; bases outside the gene matches: 8. CDR3 size: 16 residues. CDR3 protein: CASSSSGTGAGNTIYF. CDR3 nucleotides: TGTGCCAGCAGCTCGAGTGGGACAGGGGCCGGAAACACCATATATTTT.

The J gene is TRBJ2-7, the V gene TRBV6-6; D unclear. Trimming left V 3 bases short and J 0 bases short, with 6 bases between. This CDR3 spans 13 amino acids. CDR1 MNHNY and CDR2 SVGAGI come from the germline V gene (reference sequence). CDR3 sequence: CASSYQSSYEQYF. The CDR3, as DNA: TGTGCCAGCAGTTATCAGAGCTCCTACGAGCAGTACTTC.

The rearrangement uses TRBV6-5 and TRBJ1-2; unclear D gene. Trimming took 4 bases from V and 3 from J, leaving 18 bases between them. The germline V gene encodes CDR1 MNHEY and CDR2 SVGAGI. The CDR3 length is 16 residues. The DNA of the CDR3 is TGTGCCAGCAGTTTGGACCGACGTGTTAAGGACTATGGCTACACCTTC. Translation gives CASSLDRRVKDYGYTF.

The chain carries TRBV4-1 and TRBJ2-5, with D tentatively TRBD2 (6 bases). Trimming stripped 2 bases from V and 5 bases from J, with 18 bases between. Germline V CDR1 and CDR2: MGHRA, YSYEKL. The CDR3 covers 16 residues. The CDR3 DNA reads TGCGCCAGCAGCCAACCCCCCGGGGGACGATCGGAGACCCAGTACTTC. Protein sequence: CASSQPPGGRSETQYF.

The chain uses TRBV14 and TRBJ1-1; D is unclear. V was trimmed by 4 bases and J by 1 base, leaving 1 base between them. Germline V CDR1 and CDR2: SGHDN, FVKESK. The CDR3 extends over 11 amino acids. In nucleotides, the CDR3 is TGTGCCAGCAGCCGGAACACTGAAGCTTTCTTT. This sequence encodes CASSRNTEAFF.

The chain uses TRBV19 and TRBJ1-2; D uncertain. Germline V gene sequence: CDR1 LNHDA, CDR2 SQIVND (reference sequence). The V end lost 1 base, the J end lost 3 bases, and 9 bases lay between the germline ends. This CDR3 is built from 14 residues. The CDR3 bases are TGTGCCAGTAGTATAGGAGGAACTTACTATGGCTACACCTTC. This codes for CASSIGGTYYGYTF.